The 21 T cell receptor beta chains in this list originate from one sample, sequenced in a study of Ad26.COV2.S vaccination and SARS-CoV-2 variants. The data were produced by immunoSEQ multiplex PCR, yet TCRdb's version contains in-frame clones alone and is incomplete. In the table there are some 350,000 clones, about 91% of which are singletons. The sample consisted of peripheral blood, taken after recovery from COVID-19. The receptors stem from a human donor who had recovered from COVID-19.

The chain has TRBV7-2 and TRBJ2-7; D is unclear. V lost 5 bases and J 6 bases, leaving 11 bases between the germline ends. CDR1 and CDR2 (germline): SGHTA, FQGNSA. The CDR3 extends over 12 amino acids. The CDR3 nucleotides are TGTGCCAGCAGCGGCGCAGGTCGCGAGCAGTACTTC. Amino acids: CASSGAGREQYF.

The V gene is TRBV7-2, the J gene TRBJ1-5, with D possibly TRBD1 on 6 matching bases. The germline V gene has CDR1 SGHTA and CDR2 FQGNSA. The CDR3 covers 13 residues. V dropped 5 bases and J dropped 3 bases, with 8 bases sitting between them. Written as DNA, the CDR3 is TGTGCCAGCAGCCAGGGGCTCAATCAGCCCCAGCATTTT. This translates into CASSQGLNQPQHF.

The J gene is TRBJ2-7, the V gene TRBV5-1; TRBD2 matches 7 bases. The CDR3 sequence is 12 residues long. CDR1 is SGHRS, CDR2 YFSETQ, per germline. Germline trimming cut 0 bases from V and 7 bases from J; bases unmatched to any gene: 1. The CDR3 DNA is TGCGCCAGCAGCTTGGGGGGACTAGAGCAGTACTTC. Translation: CASSLGGLEQYF.

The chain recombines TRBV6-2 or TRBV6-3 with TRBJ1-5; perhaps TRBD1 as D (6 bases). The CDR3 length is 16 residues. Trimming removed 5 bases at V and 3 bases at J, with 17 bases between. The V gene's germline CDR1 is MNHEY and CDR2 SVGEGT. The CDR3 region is CASSDLQGTPNQPQHF. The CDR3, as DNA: TGTGCCAGCAGTGACCTACAGGGAACGCCCAATCAGCCCCAGCATTTT.

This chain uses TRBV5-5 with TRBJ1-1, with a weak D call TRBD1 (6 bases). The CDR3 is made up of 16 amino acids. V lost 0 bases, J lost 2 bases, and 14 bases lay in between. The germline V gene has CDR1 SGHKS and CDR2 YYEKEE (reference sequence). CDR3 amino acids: CASSLGTGTINTEAFF. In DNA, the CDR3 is TGTGCCAGCAGCTTGGGAACCGGGACAATTAACACTGAAGCTTTCTTT.

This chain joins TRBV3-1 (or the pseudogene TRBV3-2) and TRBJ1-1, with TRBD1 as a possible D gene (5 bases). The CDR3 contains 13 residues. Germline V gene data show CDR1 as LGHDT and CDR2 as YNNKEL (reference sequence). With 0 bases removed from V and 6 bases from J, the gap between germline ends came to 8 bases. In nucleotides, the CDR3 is TGTGCCAGCAGCCAAGAGCCCAGGGCTGAAGCTTTCTTT. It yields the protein CASSQEPRAEAFF.

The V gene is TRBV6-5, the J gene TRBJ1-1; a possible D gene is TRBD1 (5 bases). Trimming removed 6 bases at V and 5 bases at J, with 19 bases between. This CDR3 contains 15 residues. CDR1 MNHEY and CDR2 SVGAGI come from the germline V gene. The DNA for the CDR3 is TGTGCCAGCAGCCCCGGGGACGCCGTCCCGACTGAAGCTTTCTTT. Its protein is CASSPGDAVPTEAFF.

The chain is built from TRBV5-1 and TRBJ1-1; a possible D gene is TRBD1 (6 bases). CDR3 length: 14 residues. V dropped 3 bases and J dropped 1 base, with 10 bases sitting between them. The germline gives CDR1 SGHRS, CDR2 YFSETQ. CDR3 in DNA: TGCGCCAGCAGCTCGCACAGGGCGAACACTGAAGCTTTCTTT. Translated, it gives CASSSHRANTEAFF.

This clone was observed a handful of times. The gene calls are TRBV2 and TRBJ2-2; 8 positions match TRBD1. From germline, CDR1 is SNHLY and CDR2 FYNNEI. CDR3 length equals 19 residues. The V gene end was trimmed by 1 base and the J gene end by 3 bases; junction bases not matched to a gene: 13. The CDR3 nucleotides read TGTGCCAGCAGTGAAGTGGCAGGGGGCTTCGGAGGCGACACCGGGGAGCTGTTTTTT. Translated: CASSEVAGGFGGDTGELFF.

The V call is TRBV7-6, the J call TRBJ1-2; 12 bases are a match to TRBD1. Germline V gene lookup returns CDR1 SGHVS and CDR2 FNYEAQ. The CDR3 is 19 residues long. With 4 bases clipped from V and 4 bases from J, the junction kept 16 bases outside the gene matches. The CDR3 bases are TGTGCCAGCAGCTCCATTCCCGGGACAGGGGGCGGCTATACCTATGGCTACACCTTC. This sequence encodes CASSSIPGTGGGYTYGYTF.

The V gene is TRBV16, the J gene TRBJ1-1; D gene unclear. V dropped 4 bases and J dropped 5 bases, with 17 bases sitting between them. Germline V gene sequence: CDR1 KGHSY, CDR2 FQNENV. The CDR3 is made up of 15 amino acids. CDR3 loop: CASSPLYGGGTEAFF. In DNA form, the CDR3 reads TGTGCCAGCAGCCCTCTATACGGCGGAGGTACTGAAGCTTTCTTT.

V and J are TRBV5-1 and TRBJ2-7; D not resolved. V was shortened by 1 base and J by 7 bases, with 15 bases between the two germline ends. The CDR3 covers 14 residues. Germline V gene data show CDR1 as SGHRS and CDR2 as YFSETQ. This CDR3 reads CASSLLPGLGEQYF. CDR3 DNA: TGCGCCAGCAGCTTGCTCCCAGGCTTAGGTGAGCAGTACTTC.

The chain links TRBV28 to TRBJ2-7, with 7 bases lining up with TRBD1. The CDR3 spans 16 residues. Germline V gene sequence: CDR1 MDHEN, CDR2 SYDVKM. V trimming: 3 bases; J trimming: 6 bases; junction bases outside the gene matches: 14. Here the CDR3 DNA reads TGTGCCAGCAGTTTGGGGCCCGGGCAGGGGGAGTTCGAGCAGTACTTC. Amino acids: CASSLGPGQGEFEQYF. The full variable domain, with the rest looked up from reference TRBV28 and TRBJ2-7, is DVKVTQSSRYLVKRTGEKVFLECVQDMDHENMFWYRQDPGLGLRLIYFSYDVKMKEKGDIPEGYSVSREKKERFSLILESASTNQTSMYLCASSLGPGQGEFEQYFGPGTRLTVT.

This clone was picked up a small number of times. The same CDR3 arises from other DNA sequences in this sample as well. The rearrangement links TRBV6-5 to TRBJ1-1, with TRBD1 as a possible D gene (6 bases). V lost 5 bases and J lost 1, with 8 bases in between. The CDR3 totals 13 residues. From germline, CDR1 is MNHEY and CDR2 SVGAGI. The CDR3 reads CASSRTENTEAFF. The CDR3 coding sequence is TGTGCCAGCAGTCGGACAGAGAACACTGAAGCTTTCTTT.

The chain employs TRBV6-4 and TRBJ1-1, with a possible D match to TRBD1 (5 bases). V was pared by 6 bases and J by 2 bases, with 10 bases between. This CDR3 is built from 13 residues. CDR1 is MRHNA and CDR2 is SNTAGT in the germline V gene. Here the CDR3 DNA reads TGTGCCAGCAGCGAGACAGAAAACACTGAAGCTTTCTTT. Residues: CASSETENTEAFF.

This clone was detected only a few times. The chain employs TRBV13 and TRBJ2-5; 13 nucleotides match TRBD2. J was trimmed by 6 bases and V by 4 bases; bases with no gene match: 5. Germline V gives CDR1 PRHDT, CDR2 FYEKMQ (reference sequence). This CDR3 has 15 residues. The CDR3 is CASSSRGTSGKTQYF. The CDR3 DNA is TGTGCCAGCAGCTCCCGAGGGACTAGCGGGAAGACCCAGTACTTC.

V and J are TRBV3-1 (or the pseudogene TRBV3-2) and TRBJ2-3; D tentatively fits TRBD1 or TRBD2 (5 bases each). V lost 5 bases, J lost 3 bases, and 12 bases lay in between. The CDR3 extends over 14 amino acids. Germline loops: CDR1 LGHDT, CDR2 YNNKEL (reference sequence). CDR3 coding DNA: TGTGCCAGCAGCTCAGGGACGACTACAGATACGCAGTATTTT. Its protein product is CASSSGTTTDTQYF.

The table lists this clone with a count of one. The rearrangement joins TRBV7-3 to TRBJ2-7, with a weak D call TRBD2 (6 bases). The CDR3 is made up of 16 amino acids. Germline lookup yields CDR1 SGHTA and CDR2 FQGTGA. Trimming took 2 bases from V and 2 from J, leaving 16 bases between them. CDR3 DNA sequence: TGTGCCAGCAGCTTAGTTGCGGAGGGACCTCCCTACGAGCAGTACTTC. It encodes CASSLVAEGPPYEQYF. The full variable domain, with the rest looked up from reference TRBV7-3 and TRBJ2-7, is GAGVSQTPSNKVTEKGKYVELRCDPISGHTALYWYRQSLGQGPEFLIYFQGTGAADDSGLPNDRFFAVRPEGSVSTLKIQRTERGDSAVYLCASSLVAEGPPYEQYFGPGTRLTVT.

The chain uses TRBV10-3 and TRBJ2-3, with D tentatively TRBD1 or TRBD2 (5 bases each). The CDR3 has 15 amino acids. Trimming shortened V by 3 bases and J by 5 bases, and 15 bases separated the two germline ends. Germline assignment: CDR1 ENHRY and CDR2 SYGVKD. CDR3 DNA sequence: TGTGCCATCAGTGACCTAAAGCAGAGGGGAGATACGCAGTATTTT. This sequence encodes CAISDLKQRGDTQYF.

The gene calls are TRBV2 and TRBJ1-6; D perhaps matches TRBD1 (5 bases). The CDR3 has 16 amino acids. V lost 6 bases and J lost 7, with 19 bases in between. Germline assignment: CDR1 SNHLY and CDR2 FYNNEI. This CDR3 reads CASSPGDPKGNSPLHF. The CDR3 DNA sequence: TGTGCCAGCAGCCCGGGAGACCCGAAGGGGAATTCACCCCTCCACTTT. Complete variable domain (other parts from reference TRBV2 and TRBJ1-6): EPEVTQTPSHQVTQMGQEVILRCVPISNHLYFYWYRQILGQKVEFLVSFYNNEISEKSEIFDDQFSVERPDGSNFTLKIRSTKLEDSAMYFCASSPGDPKGNSPLHFGNGTRLTVT.

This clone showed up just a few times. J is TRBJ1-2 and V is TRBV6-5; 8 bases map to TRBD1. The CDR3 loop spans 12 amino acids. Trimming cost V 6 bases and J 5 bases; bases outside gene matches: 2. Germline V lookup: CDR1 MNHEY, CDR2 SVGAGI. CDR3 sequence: CASRTGVYGYTF. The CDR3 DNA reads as TGTGCCAGCAGGACAGGGGTATATGGCTACACCTTC.